This T cell receptor beta chain was found in a study of T cell changes during pregnancy in multiple sclerosis. The table came from immunoSEQ multiplex PCR; TCRdb's copy has only in-frame clones and leaves some out. Of more than 35,000 clones listed, 75% to 95% are singletons. Germline CDR1 is MNHEY and CDR2 is SMNVEV (reference sequence). This CDR3 comprises 15 residues. Trimming took off 7 bases at V and 5 bases at J, with 18 bases between the two ends. The sequence was obtained from a female donor with multiple sclerosis, enrolled in a pregnancy study. The material was CD8+ T cells from peripheral blood mononuclear cells, obtained after pregnancy. This sequence joins TRBV27 and TRBJ1-5, with D unresolved. CDR3 protein: CASNPGWSIDQPQHF. CDR3 sequence (DNA): TGTGCCAGCAATCCCGGGTGGTCGATTGATCAGCCCCAGCATTTT.